This T cell receptor beta chain originates from a study of blood T cell repertoires in COVID-19. Whole-study context: The study drew acute and convalescent COVID-19 samples from the United States, Italy and Spain.

CDR1 is SGHDN, CDR2 FVKESK, per germline. This CDR3 contains 14 residues. The V segment lost 3 bases and the J segment 7 bases; nucleotides outside the gene matches: 5. Per the authors' pipeline: Reference gene primer amplification yielded estimated nucleated cell counts. The data were produced by immunoSEQ multiplex PCR, yet TCRdb's version contains in-frame clones alone and is incomplete. D and trimming were read from the DNA, whereas the V and J calls and clone size are those reported in that table. The profile shows fewer than 250,000 clones, around nine tenths of them singletons. This sequence was found in a man in his sixties with acute or convalescent COVID-19. Sequencing input: peripheral blood. This chain connects TRBV14 to TRBJ1-4; 7 bases line up with TRBD1. As DNA, the CDR3 is TGTGCCAGCAGCCACCGACAGGGTGGTGAAAAACTGTTTTTT. This gives the protein CASSHRQGGEKLFF.